The sequence of this T cell receptor (beta chain) was determined in a study of response to subunit inactivated influenza vaccine. TCRdb ran MiXCR on the RT-PCR reads and lists one entry per CDR3 protein. Here the sample spans about 700,000 distinct CDR3 sequences, 15% to 18% being singletons. A note on this clonotype: Antigen specificity is unknown.

The study, taken as a whole, reports: The authors offered the suggestion that each seasonal influenza vaccination recruits few new T cells.

With 9 bases removed from V and 4 bases from J, the gap between germline ends came to 16 bases. The CDR3 contains 13 residues. Germline V gives CDR1 LNHDA, CDR2 SQIVND (reference sequence). The sequencing here drew on PBMCs from blood, taken roughly 12 days after vaccination. The rearrangement uses TRBV19 and TRBJ2-7; no clear D. This clonotype originated in a man in his forties or fifties who received an inactivated influenza vaccine. Here the CDR3 DNA reads TGTGCCAGCGACTCGATGAAGAGGTACGAGCAGTACTTC. It encodes CASDSMKRYEQYF. The whole variable domain, remainder taken from reference TRBV19 and TRBJ2-7, is DGGITQSPKYLFRKEGQNVTLSCEQNLNHDAMYWYRQDPGQGLRLIYYSQIVNDFQKGDIAEGYSVSREKKESFPLTVTSAQKNPTAFYLCASDSMKRYEQYFGPGTRLTVT.